This T cell receptor beta chain was found in a study of blood T cell repertoires in COVID-19. The CDR3 is 12 residues long. The germline V gene has CDR1 MNHEY and CDR2 SMNVEV (reference sequence). V was cut by 5 bases and J by 6 bases, with 11 bases left in between. TCRdb's table, derived via immunoSEQ multiplex PCR, lists solely in-frame clones and lacks some. The sample contains a few hundred thousand clones, 84% of which appear only once. This TCR derives from a middle-aged woman who had recovered from COVID-19. The rearrangement uses TRBV27 and TRBJ2-7; possibly TRBD1 for D (5 bases). The material sequenced was PBMCs or T cells enriched from blood (not recorded which). CDR3 coding DNA: TGTGCCAGCAGTCAGCAGGGTTCCGAGCAGTACTTC. Translated: CASSQQGSEQYF.